A single T cell receptor (beta chain) is shown here with its context. Antigen specificity is unknown. The data are from a study of shared clonotypes between healthy human individuals. Trimming took 3 bases from V and 7 from J, leaving 15 bases between them. Germline CDR1 GTSNPN, CDR2 SVGIG (reference sequence). The length of the CDR3 is 14 residues. Clones were read by immunoSEQ multiplex PCR, and TCRdb kept only the in-frame ones, dropping some. The profile shows millions of clones, about 95% of them singletons. Study-wide findings and caveats: Expectations were that clonotype sharing among donors would be affected by sequencing depth. Clonotypes not shared had lower generation probabilities than those common to all four donors.

The sample comprised naive CD4+ T cells sorted from blood. Subset described: CD45RA+ positively selected. The chain uses TRBV30 and TRBJ1-4; possible D gene TRBD1, 6 bases. The clonotype comes from a man aged 18 to 35 in good health. The CDR3 DNA is TGTGCCTGGAGAAGGGGGGCGCGTCTTGAAAAACTGTTTTTT. Its protein product is CAWRRGARLEKLFF.